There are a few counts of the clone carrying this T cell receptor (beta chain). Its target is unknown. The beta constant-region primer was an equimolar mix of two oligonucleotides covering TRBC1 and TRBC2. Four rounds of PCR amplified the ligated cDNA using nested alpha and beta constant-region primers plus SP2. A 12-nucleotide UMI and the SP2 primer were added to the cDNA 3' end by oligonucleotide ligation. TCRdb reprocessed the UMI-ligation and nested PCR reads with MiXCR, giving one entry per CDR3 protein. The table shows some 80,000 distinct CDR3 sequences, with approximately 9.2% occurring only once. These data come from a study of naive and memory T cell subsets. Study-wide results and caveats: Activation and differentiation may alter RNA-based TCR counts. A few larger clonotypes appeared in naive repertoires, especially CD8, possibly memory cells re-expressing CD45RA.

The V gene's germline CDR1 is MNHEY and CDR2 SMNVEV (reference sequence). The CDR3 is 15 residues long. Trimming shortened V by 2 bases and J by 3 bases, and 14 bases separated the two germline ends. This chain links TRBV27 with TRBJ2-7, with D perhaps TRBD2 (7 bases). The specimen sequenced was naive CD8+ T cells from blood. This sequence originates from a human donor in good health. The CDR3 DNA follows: TGTGCCAGCAGTTTAGGATCGGGGGGCGGCTACGAGCAGTACTTC. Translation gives CASSLGSGGGYEQYF.